This TCR beta chain was profiled in a study of T cells in Graves' hyperthyroidism and ophthalmopathy. The investigators amplified TCR beta CDR3 regions from RNA transcripts. A set of HTBI primers served as the primers for a first-round RT-PCR of the TCR CDR3. TCRdb processed the multiplex PCR reads anew with MiXCR; each CDR3 protein has one entry. Of a few hundred thousand distinct CDR3 sequences listed, about 16% are singletons. There are many counts of this clonotype. Its antigen is not known. Newly diagnosed patients aged 18 to 65 had hyperthyroidism of under 2 months' duration. Criteria for exclusion of patients were uncontrolled infection, other autoimmune disease, pregnancy or lactation. Overall study findings and caveats: Blood samples included most of the expanded thyroid clonotypes exceeding 0.001. From stable hyperthyroidism, ophthalmopathy was separated by a 13 V-J model.

The CDR3 contains 14 residues. Germline loops: CDR1 MNHEY, CDR2 SMNVEV (reference sequence). The trim removed 2 bases at V and 7 bases at J, leaving 1 base unmatched. The sequenced sample was blood. The gene calls are TRBV27 and TRBJ2-1; TRBD2 aligns across 11 bases. The TCR was taken from a man aged 35 to 55 with Graves' hyperthyroidism. DNA of the CDR3: TGTGCCAGCAGTTTACGACTAGCGGGGAATGAGCAGTTCTTC. Translated: CASSLRLAGNEQFF.